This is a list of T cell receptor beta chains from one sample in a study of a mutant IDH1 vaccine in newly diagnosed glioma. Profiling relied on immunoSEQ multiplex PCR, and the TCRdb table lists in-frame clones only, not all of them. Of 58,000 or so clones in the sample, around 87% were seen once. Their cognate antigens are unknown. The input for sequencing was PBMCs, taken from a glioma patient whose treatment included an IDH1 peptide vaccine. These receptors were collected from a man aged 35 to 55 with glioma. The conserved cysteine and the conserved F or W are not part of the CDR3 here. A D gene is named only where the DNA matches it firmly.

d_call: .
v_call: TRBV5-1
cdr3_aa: ASSLTLTLTGSGANVLT

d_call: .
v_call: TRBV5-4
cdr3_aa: ASSFRGAGQPQH

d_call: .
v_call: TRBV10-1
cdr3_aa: ASRRGRKLQETQY

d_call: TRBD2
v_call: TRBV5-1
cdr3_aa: ASRVGTSGQETQY

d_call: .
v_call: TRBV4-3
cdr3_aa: ASSQETAETEAF

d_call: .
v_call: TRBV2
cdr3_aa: ASSEAVGQKETQY

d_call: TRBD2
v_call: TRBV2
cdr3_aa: ASKGLAGSNEQF

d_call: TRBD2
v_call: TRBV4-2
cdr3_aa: ASSLVAGGSNEQY

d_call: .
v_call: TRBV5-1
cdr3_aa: ASSFSGTDTQY

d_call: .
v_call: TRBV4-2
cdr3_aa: ASSQDHPTGYARWNTEAF

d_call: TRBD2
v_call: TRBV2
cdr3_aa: ASKRLAANTGELF

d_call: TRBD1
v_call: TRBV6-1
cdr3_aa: ASSAPGGYSNQPQH

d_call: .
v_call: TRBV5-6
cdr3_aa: ASSLGWGGPTSYEQY

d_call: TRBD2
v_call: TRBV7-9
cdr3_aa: ASSRRLAEQETQY

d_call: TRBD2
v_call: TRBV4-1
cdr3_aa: ASSQTSGRSYEQY

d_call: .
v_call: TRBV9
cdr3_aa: ASSPPPGLRGYT

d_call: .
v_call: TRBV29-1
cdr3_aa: SVAENTEAF

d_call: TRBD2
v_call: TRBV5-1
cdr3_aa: ASSSRGGQETQY

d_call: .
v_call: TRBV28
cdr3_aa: ASSEAYGYT

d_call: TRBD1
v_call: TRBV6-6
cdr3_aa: ASTGTGGGYGYT

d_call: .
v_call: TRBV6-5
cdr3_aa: ASSVGSGELF

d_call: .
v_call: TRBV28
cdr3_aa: ASSQGNRNQPQH

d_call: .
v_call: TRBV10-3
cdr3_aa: AISESTRETQY

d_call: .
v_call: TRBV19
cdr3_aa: ASSIGGTGNQPQH

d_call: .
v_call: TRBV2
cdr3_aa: ASSGVESYGYT

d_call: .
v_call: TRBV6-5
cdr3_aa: ASRRDSTTNEKLF

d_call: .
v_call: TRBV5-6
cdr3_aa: ASTPAVSGGYT

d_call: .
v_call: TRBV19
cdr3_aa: ASSAGRTYEQY

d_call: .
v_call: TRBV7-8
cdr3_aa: ASSLFGTIY

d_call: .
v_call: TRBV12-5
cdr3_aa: ASGSPLGQSTDTQY

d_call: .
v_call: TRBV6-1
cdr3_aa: ASSEAETRQYEQY

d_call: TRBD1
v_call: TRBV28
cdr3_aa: ASSPYRGNYGYT

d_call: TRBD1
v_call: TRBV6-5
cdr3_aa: ASSYNRGNSPLH